The clone carrying this TCR beta chain was recorded many times. The antigen is unknown. This sample stems from a study of molecular identifiers for immune sequencing clone quantification. Methods described previously were used for bulk TCR libraries, and listed TCR primers were applied. TCRdb itself ran the PCR reads through MiXCR, one entry per CDR3 protein. Of some 91,000 distinct CDR3 sequences listed, approximately 24% were seen once; the top ten hold roughly 1%. Sorting selected naive CD8 T cells with a CD8+CD4-CCR7+CD45RA+ phenotype. General study findings and limits: Amid 750,000 to 1,000,000 naive cells, spiked Jurkat TCR RNA from one cell was reportedly still detectable.

The specimen was naive CD8+ T cells from blood, with Jurkat cell RNA spiked in. Subset defined: FACS-sorted CD8+CD4-CCR7+CD45RA+ naive T cells. This sequence was found in a human donor in good health. Some libraries in this study had Jurkat cell RNA spiked in.

The CDR3: CASSPSGNTIYF. DNA of the CDR3: TGTGCCAGCAGCCCTTCAGGAAACACCATATATTTT. The chain carries TRBV7-9 and TRBJ1-3; unclear D gene. Between the trimmed V and J ends, which lost 5 bases and 4 bases, there was a span of 6 bases. Germline loops: CDR1 SEHNR, CDR2 FQNEAQ (reference sequence). The CDR3 totals 12 residues. The variable domain in full, completed from reference TRBV7-9 and TRBJ1-3, reads DTGVSQNPRHKITKRGQNVTFRCDPISEHNRLYWYRQTLGQGPEFLTYFQNEAQLEKSRLLSDRFSAERPKGSFSTLEIQRTEQGDSAMYLCASSPSGNTIYFGEGSWLTVV.